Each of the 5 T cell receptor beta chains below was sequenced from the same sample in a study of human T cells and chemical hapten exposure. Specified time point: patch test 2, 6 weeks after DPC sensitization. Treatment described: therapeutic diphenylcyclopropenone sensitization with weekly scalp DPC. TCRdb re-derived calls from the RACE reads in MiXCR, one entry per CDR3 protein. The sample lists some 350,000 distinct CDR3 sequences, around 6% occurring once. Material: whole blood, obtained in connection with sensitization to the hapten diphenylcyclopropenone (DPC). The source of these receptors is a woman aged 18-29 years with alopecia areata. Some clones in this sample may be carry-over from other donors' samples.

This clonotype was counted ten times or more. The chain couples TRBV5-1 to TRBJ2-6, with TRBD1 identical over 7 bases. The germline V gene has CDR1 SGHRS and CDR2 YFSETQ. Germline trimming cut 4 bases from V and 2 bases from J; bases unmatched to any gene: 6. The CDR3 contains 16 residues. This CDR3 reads CASSPPTGAGANVLTF. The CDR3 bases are TGCGCCAGCAGCCCCCCTACAGGGGCTGGGGCCAACGTCCTGACTTTC.

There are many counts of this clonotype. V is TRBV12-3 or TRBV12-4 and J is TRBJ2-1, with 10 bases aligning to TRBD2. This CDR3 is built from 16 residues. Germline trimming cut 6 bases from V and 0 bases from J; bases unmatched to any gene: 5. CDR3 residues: CASSDSSGSSYNEQFF. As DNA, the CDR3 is TGTGCCAGCAGCGATTCTAGCGGGAGCTCCTACAATGAGCAGTTCTTC.

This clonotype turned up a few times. In DNA form, the CDR3 reads TGTGCCAGCAGCCAGGCCCTACACAATGAGCAGTTCTTC. As protein: CASSQALHNEQFF. The genes are TRBV7-8 and TRBJ2-1; D is undetermined. The CDR3 loop spans 13 amino acids. Germline CDR1 and CDR2: SGHVS and FQNEAQ. The germline V and J ends were trimmed by 5 bases and 5 bases, with 10 bases remaining between them.

CDR3 nucleotides: TGTGCCAGCAGCGTATGGGCCTCGGGTTACGAGCAGTACTTC. Residues: CASSVWASGYEQYF. The chain combines TRBV9 with TRBJ2-7; D is undetermined. Trimming left V 1 base short and J 4 bases short, with 12 bases between. The CDR3 is 14 amino acids. Germline values: CDR1 SGDLS, CDR2 YYNGEE.

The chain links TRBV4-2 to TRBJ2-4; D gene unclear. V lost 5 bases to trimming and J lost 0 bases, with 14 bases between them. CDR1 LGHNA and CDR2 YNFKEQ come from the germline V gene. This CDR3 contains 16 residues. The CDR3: CASSFTFFPAKNIQYF. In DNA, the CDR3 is TGTGCCAGCAGCTTTACCTTTTTCCCAGCCAAAAACATTCAGTACTTC.